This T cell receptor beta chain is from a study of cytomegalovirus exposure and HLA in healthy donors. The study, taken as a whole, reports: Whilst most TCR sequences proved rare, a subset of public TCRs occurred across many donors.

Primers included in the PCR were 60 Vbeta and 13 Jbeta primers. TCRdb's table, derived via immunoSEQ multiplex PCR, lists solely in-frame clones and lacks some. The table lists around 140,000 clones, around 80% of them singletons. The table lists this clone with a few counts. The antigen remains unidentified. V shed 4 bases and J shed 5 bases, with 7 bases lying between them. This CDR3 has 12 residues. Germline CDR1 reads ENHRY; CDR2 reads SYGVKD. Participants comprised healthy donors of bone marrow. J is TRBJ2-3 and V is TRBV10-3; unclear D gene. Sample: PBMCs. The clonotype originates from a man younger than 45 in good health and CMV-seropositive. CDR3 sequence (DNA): TGTGCCATCAGTGTTGAGCAAGATACGCAGTATTTT. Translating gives CAISVEQDTQYF.